The present TCR beta chain was sequenced within a study of post-analysis software for immune sequencing data. Across the whole study: Included among the disease courses, which were recorded for the cohort, were relapsing-remitting, secondary progressive and progressive-relapsing multiple sclerosis. Study-level results: Multiple sclerosis patients showed significantly lower normalized Chao1 diversity than controls did. Patients showed TRBV5-6, TRBV5-1 and TRBV20-1 among four to six TRBV segments more frequent than in controls. Samples sharing a preparation batch grouped tightly together when assessed by F measure.

V trimming: 3 bases; J trimming: 7 bases; junction bases outside the gene matches: 4. The CDR3 has 14 amino acids. Germline CDR1 is MDHEN and CDR2 is SYDVKM. Built from TCR beta cDNA, the libraries had unique molecular identifiers in them. TCRdb fed the PCR reads into MiXCR, producing one record per CDR3 protein. The sample yields about 260,000 distinct CDR3 sequences, just over 35% seen once. This clonotype was counted a single time. Its antigen remains unidentified. The specimen was blood. The clonotype originates from a girl between 5 and 17 years old with multiple sclerosis. V usage is TRBV28 and J usage is TRBJ1-4; TRBD1 matches at 8 bases. This CDR3 is CASSLAGGREKLFF. The CDR3 bases are TGTGCCAGCAGTTTGGCAGGGGGCCGTGAAAAACTGTTTTTT.